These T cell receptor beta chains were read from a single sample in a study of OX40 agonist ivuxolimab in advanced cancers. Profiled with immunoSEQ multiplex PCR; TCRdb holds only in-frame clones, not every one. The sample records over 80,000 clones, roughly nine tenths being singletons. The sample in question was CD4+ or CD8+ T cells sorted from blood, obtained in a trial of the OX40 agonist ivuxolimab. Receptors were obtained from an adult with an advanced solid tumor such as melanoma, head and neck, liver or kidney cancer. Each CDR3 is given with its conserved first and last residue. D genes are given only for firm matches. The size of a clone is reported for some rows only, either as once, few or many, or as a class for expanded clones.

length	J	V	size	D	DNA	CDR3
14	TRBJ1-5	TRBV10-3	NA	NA	TGTGCCATCAGTGAAAACGGGCAAAATCAGCCCCAGCATTTT	CAISENGQNQPQHF
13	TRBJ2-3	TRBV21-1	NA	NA	TGTGCCAGCCTCCCCCCCTATCCAGATACGCAGTATTTT	CASLPPYPDTQYF
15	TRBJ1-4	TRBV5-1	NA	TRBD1	TGCGCCAGCAGGGAACAGGGGGCCCCTAATGAAAAACTGTTTTTT	CASREQGAPNEKLFF
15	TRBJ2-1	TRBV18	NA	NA	TGTGCCAGCTCACCAGTGGCGGGAACGCACAATGAGCAGTTCTTC	CASSPVAGTHNEQFF
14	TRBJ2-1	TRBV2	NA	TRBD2	TGTGCCAGCAGTGAAGCGGGAGGGTACAATGAGCAGTTCTTC	CASSEAGGYNEQFF
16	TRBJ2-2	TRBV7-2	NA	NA	TGTGCCAGCAGCTTAGTAGGCGTATCCGACTTCGGGGAGCTGTTTTTT	CASSLVGVSDFGELFF
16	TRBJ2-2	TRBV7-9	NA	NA	TGTGCCAGCAGCACCTACCCGGGATTAGGGACCGGGGAGCTGTTTTTT	CASSTYPGLGTGELFF
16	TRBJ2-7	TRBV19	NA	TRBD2	TGTGCCAGTAGTATAGATCGAACTAGCGGATCTTACGAGCAGTACTTC	CASSIDRTSGSYEQYF
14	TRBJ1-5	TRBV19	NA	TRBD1	TGTGCCAGTAGTATGGGCAGGGGGGATCAGCCCCAGCATTTT	CASSMGRGDQPQHF
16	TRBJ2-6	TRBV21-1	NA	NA	TGTGCCAGCAGCAGGACGAGAGGGCCAGGGGCCAACGTCCTGACTTTC	CASSRTRGPGANVLTF
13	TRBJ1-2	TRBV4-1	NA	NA	TGCGCCAGCAGCCTGGACACTAACTATGGCTACACCTTC	CASSLDTNYGYTF
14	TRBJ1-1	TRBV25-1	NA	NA	TGTGCCAGCAGTGCAGGCTACCGAACCAATGAAGCTTTCTTT	CASSAGYRTNEAFF
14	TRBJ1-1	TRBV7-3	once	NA	TGTGCCAGCAGTCCTCGGGGGGGAAACACTGAAGCTTTCTTT	CASSPRGGNTEAFF
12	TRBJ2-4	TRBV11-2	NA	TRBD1	TGTGCCAGCAGCTCGGACAGGGACATTCAGTACTTC	CASSSDRDIQYF
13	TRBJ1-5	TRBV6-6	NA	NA	TGTGCCAGCAGTTACTCGACAGATCAGCCCCAGCATTTT	CASSYSTDQPQHF
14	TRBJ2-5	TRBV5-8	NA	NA	TGTGCCAGCAGCTTGGGACACCATCAAGAGACCCAGTACTTC	CASSLGHHQETQYF
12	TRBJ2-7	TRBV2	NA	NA	TGTGCCAGCAGTGAAAGGAGGTACGAGCAGTACTTC	CASSERRYEQYF
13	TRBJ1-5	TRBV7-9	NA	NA	TGTGCCAGCAGCCCTGGAAACAATCAGCCCCAGCATTTT	CASSPGNNQPQHF
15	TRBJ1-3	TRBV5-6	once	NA	TGTGCCAGCAGCTTTGGCAGCAGCTCTGGAAACACCATATATTTT	CASSFGSSSGNTIYF
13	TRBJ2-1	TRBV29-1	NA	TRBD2	TGCAGCGCCGGGACTAGCGACGGAAATGAGCAGTTCTTC	CSAGTSDGNEQFF
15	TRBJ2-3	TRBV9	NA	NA	TGTGCCAGCAGCGTAGAGGGAGGTAGCACAGATACGCAGTATTTT	CASSVEGGSTDTQYF
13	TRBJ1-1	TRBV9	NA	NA	TGTGCCAGCAGCACCCGGGGGAACACTGAAGCTTTCTTT	CASSTRGNTEAFF
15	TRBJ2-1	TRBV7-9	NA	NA	TGTGCCAGCAGCGATAGGACTTGGACCTCGGGTGAGCAGTTCTTC	CASSDRTWTSGEQFF
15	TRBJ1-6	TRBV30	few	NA	TGTGCCTGGAGCGGCGCTGAGGGCTATAATTCACCCCTCCACTTT	CAWSGAEGYNSPLHF